This T cell receptor (beta chain) was retrieved from a study of blood T cells in healthy people across ages. Study-wide findings and caveats: One million T cells yielded diversity estimates that were considered underestimates.

With respect to this clonotype: Its specificity is unknown.

Using a J-beta primer mix together with a sample-barcoded 5' primer, a second PCR was run for roughly 7 to 11 cycles. TCRdb re-called the 5' RACE reads with MiXCR, one entry per CDR3 protein. The table has roughly 800,000 distinct CDR3 sequences, about three fifths seen once. Germline V gene data show CDR1 as SGHNT and CDR2 as YENEEA. The CDR3 covers 15 residues. V dropped 5 bases and J dropped 9; count of bases not matched to a gene: 9. Material for sequencing was blood. This chain uses TRBV11-3 with TRBJ2-1; 11 positions agree with TRBD2. The source is a man aged 25 to 45 in good health. For the CDR3, the DNA is TGTGCCAGCAGCAGGCATAGCGGGAGGGCTGCTGAGCAGTTCTTC. This translates into CASSRHSGRAAEQFF.